Here is one T cell receptor (beta chain) with its context. Its antigen is not yet known. There are no base qualities to consult, and no much larger clone falls within one base. Sample time point, as interpreted from the label and publication: roughly 24 weeks on oral tofacitinib. The label giving this sample's treatment or condition can be read as: oral pan-JAK inhibitor, 5-10 mg twice daily. Lesional scalp punch biopsies and peripheral blood were obtained from alopecia areata patients. PBMCs were isolated by density centrifugation and stained for CD3, CD4 and CD8, and CD4+ and CD8+ T cells were sorted on a FACSAria. CDR1 and CDR2, per the germline V gene, are SNHLY and FYNNEI. Taken from cysteine to phenylalanine, the CDR3 has 13 residues. Here the CDR3 DNA is all that survives: 39 bases in frame from base 1. V has 5 bases trimmed and J has 4 bases trimmed; junction bases matching no gene number 1.

The protocol used for the library was the immunoSEQ multiplex PCR assay. For TCR sequencing, RNA was extracted from every sample and reverse transcribed into cDNA to serve as template. SuperScript III was used for first-strand cDNA synthesis, primed with a 2:1 mix of oligo-dT and random hexamers. Amplification bias was assessed with a synthetic immune receptor repertoire, and residual bias was removed computationally. On the study's bioinformatics: Raw reads were preprocessed for error removal, and CDR3 was defined according to IMGT conventions as running from the conserved cysteine to phenylalanine. Clonality was calculated as 1 minus Shannon entropy normalized by log2 of the number of productive unique TCRs. Whether each scalp clone was CD4 or CD8 was inferred by checking scalp TCRbeta sequences against the CD4 and CD8 repertoires from sorted blood. TCRdb's version of the immuneACCESS table is confined to in-frame rearrangements and falls short of the full clone set. An unresolved V gene accounts for under half of the shortfall where checked; the remainder is of unknown origin. V and J calls and clone size are copied from that table; D and trimming were computed from the DNA. A total of some 200,000 clones appear in this sample, roughly 60% of them only once. Clones ranked in the top ten supply more than 5.5% of the sample.

This entry belongs to a study of CD8+ T cells in alopecia areata (dated by TCRdb to between 2017 and 2018). Describing the broader study: Treated patients were enrolled in an open-label pilot trial of oral tofacitinib, 5 to 10 mg twice daily, for moderate-to-severe alopecia areata. Patients stayed on tofacitinib for 6 to 18 months and then had 6 months of follow-up off drug so that delayed response and recurrence could be assessed. Scalp clonality was compared across normal scalp (n=4), patchy alopecia areata scalp (n=8), and alopecia totalis/universalis scalp (n=8). In treated patients, disease severity was measured using the SALT score, which gives the percentage of scalp surface area affected. High-throughput TCRbeta sequencing was used to examine T cell clonal expansion in alopecia areata in both the C3H/HeJ mouse model and human patients. Biopsies were taken from tofacitinib-treated patients at baseline and again at 4 and 24 weeks into treatment, and several of those patients also had a later scalp biopsy. RNA was obtained with the PAXgene miRNA kit for fixed scalp, the miRNeasy kit for PBMCs, and the RNeasy kit for mouse skin. In humans, TCRbeta sequencing was performed on scalp tissue and on sorted CD4+ and CD8+ peripheral blood T cells from healthy controls and from patients with patchy or totalis/universalis alopecia areata. TCRbeta CDR3 regions were amplified by immunoSEQ multiplex PCR with 35 Vbeta forward and 13 Jbeta reverse primers. Results the study describes overall, beyond this receptor: During tofacitinib treatment, many expanded lesional clones stuck around in both scalp and blood, and this persistence may partly explain why relapse happens after treatment is stopped. Lesional scalp, especially in alopecia totalis/universalis, showed higher clonality and more expanded CD8+ clones than normal scalp, suggesting antigenic drive. Scalp TCR repertoire analysis is complicated because resident alphabeta T cells in normal human skin are also sequenced, whereas mouse skin is dominated by gammadelta T cells. Because the treated cohort was small and had only one nonresponder, larger studies are needed to examine links between baseline CD8+ expansion and response. With tofacitinib, both scalp clonality and the number of expanded CD8+ clones among the top 100 scalp clones went down significantly. Shared TCR sequences between patients were less evident than in mice, which may be partly attributable to HLA diversity in the patient population.

The TCR sequence derives from a human donor with alopecia areata. Sequenced here: CD4+ T cells sorted from blood, sampled at week 24, from a patient treated with tofacitinib. Recombination joined TRBV2 with TRBJ1-1, with TRBD1 identical over 10 junction bases. The nucleotide sequence is given as TGTGCCAGCAGTTGGACAGGGGGCACTGAAGCTTTCTTT. Its amino acids are CASSWTGGTEAFF.